This TCR beta chain was retrieved from a study of T cell changes during pregnancy in multiple sclerosis. This clone came up a few times. Only in-frame clones appear in the TCRdb table, and some are missing; sequencing was by immunoSEQ multiplex PCR. The sample has 50,000 or so clones; 85% to 90% are singletons. Germline CDR1 MNHEY, CDR2 SMNVEV (reference sequence). The CDR3 covers 13 residues. V dropped 5 bases and J dropped 7 bases, with 12 bases sitting between them. The input for sequencing was CD8+ T cells from peripheral blood mononuclear cells, taken in the second trimester of pregnancy. V gene TRBV27 combines with J gene TRBJ1-5; D gene ambiguous. This clonotype originated in a female donor with multiple sclerosis, enrolled in a pregnancy study. CDR3 nucleotides: TGTGCCAGCAGTCCAGGTGTAGGACAGCCCCAGCATTTT. This codes for CASSPGVGQPQHF.